One and the same sample provided the 21 T cell receptor beta chains below, sequenced in a study of CD8+ T cells in alopecia areata. Extracted from the samples, RNA was reverse transcribed into cDNA to serve as the sequencing template. Sequencing was performed with immunoSEQ multiplex PCR; in TCRdb, only in-frame clones are kept and a portion is missing. The table shows 130,000 to 150,000 clones, with about three fifths occurring only once. Sequencing input: CD8+ T cells sorted from blood. These receptors came from a human donor in good health.

A single count supports this clone. J is TRBJ2-7 and V is TRBV5-1; D might be TRBD1 or TRBD2, each matching 5 bases. Trimming removed 2 bases at V and 2 bases at J, with 11 bases between. The CDR3 runs to 14 residues. Per the germline V gene, CDR1 is SGHRS and CDR2 is YFSETQ. CDR3 bases: TGCGCCAGCAGCTTCCGGGACGGACCCTACGAGCAGTACTTC. Its translation is CASSFRDGPYEQYF.

This clone showed up just once. The chain joins TRBV4-1 to TRBJ1-2; possible D gene TRBD1, 5 bases. The V and J ends lost 1 base and 10 bases respectively, with 7 bases between them. The CDR3 consists of 11 residues. CDR1 is MGHRA and CDR2 is YSYEKL in the germline V gene. In DNA form, the CDR3 reads TGCGCCAGCAGCCAAGGACAGTTCTACACCTTC. This sequence encodes CASSQGQFYTF.

The rearrangement links TRBV6-4 to TRBJ1-5; possibly TRBD1 for D (6 bases). Deletions cut 2 bases from V and 2 bases from J, with 7 bases between. The V gene's germline CDR1 is MRHNA and CDR2 SNTAGT. The CDR3 totals 14 residues. CDR3 bases: TGTGCCAGCAGTGACGGGGGCGGCAATCAGCCCCAGCATTTT. It is translated as CASSDGGGNQPQHF.

This clone was detected only a few times. V usage is TRBV29-1 and J usage is TRBJ1-2; 8 nucleotides line up with TRBD1. The germline V gene encodes CDR1 SQVTM and CDR2 ANQGSEA. V trimming: 7 bases; J trimming: 2 bases; junction bases outside the gene matches: 6. The CDR3 extends over 13 amino acids. In DNA, the CDR3 is TGCAGCGCCGGAACAGGGGGGAACTATGGCTACACCTTC. Its translation: CSAGTGGNYGYTF.

This chain joins TRBV7-2 and TRBJ2-7, with D perhaps assigned TRBD1 or TRBD2 (5 bases each). Trimming took 1 base from V and 6 from J, leaving 13 bases between them. This CDR3 region has 14 residues. Germline lookup yields CDR1 SGHTA and CDR2 FQGNSA. The CDR3: CASSLGWGTGEQYF. CDR3 DNA: TGTGCCAGCAGCTTAGGTTGGGGGACGGGCGAGCAGTACTTC. Full variable domain (missing parts from reference TRBV7-2 and TRBJ2-7): GAGVSQSPSNKVTEKGKDVELRCDPISGHTALYWYRQSLGQGLEFLIYFQGNSAPDKSGLPSDRFSAERTGGSVSTLTIQRTQQEDSAVYLCASSLGWGTGEQYFGPGTRLTVT.

The chain is built from TRBV30 and TRBJ2-5; D tentatively fits TRBD1 or TRBD2 (5 bases each). The CDR3 has 14 residues. Trimming removed 0 bases from V and 1 base from J, with 9 bases in between. In germline, CDR1 is GTSNPN, CDR2 SVGIG (reference sequence). CDR3 coding DNA: TGTGCCTGGAGTGTAGGGGCGGGCCAAGAGACCCAGTACTTC. Translating gives CAWSVGAGQETQYF.

The V gene is TRBV4-2, the J gene TRBJ2-1, with 8 bases aligning to TRBD2. V trimming: 4 bases; J trimming: 4 bases; junction bases outside the gene matches: 6. CDR1 and CDR2 from the germline V gene are LGHNA and YNFKEQ. The CDR3 is 15 amino acids. CDR3 loop: CASSPSGSGYNEQFF. The DNA of the CDR3 is TGTGCCAGCAGCCCCAGCGGGAGTGGATACAATGAGCAGTTCTTC.

This chain uses TRBV2 with TRBJ1-3; D may be TRBD1 (5 bases). There are 15 residues in the CDR3. Germline CDR1 is SNHLY and CDR2 is FYNNEI. V lost 3 bases to trimming and J lost 2 bases, with 11 bases between them. The CDR3, as DNA: TGTGCCAGCAGTGAGGGTGGAGGGGCTGGAAACACCATATATTTT. Translated: CASSEGGGAGNTIYF.

The chain links TRBV15 to TRBJ2-3; TRBD2 agrees at 10 bases. Germline CDR1 LNHNV, CDR2 YYDKDF (reference sequence). This CDR3 spans 17 amino acids. Trimming at V came to 3 bases and at J to 8 bases, leaving 14 bases not matched to a gene. Here the CDR3 DNA reads TGTGCCACCAGCAGTGCTCTAGCGGGAGCGGGGGCAGTTACGCAGTATTTT. Encoded protein: CATSSALAGAGAVTQYF.

This clone was detected a few times. The chain combines TRBV29-1 with TRBJ2-2, with D uncertain. The V end was cut by 6 bases, the J end by 5 bases, with 7 bases between. The CDR3 consists of 11 residues. The germline CDR1 and CDR2 sequences are SQVTM and ANQGSEA. CDR3 sequence (DNA): TGCAGCGTGTACGGGACCGGGGAGCTGTTTTTT. It yields the protein CSVYGTGELFF.

This clone was recorded once. J is TRBJ1-1 and V is TRBV28; no clear D gene. Germline values: CDR1 MDHEN, CDR2 SYDVKM. CDR3 length: 14 amino acids. V lost 8 bases to trimming and J lost 3 bases, with 16 bases between them. The CDR3 sequence is CASRRWYLYTEAFF. The CDR3 DNA sequence: TGTGCCAGCCGACGTTGGTATCTGTACACTGAAGCTTTCTTT. The whole variable domain, remainder taken from reference TRBV28 and TRBJ1-1, is DVKVTQSSRYLVKRTGEKVFLECVQDMDHENMFWYRQDPGLGLRLIYFSYDVKMKEKGDIPEGYSVSREKKERFSLILESASTNQTSMYLCASRRWYLYTEAFFGQGTRLTVV.

J is TRBJ1-2 and V is TRBV6-5; D is ambiguous. The V end lost 4 bases, the J end lost 0 bases, and 6 bases lay between the germline ends. The CDR3 has 13 amino acids. Germline assignment: CDR1 MNHEY and CDR2 SVGAGI. The CDR3 sequence: CASSFTSNYGYTF. The CDR3, as DNA: TGTGCCAGCAGTTTCACCTCTAACTATGGCTACACCTTC.

This clone was counted a few times. The rearrangement links TRBV29-1 to TRBJ1-1; D not resolved. Trimming cost V 4 bases and J 7 bases, with 13 bases left between them. The germline CDR1 and CDR2 sequences are SQVTM and ANQGSEA. CDR3 length equals 12 residues. CDR3 sequence: CSVVGRWNEAFF. The CDR3 DNA sequence: TGCAGCGTTGTAGGCCGTTGGAATGAAGCTTTCTTT.

In the case of this clone: A far larger clone is only one base removed, so a read error is likely. This chain links TRBV7-8 with TRBJ1-5, with unresolved D. V lost 8 bases and J 1 base, leaving 18 bases between the germline ends. This CDR3 is built from 16 residues. Germline CDR1 SGHVS, CDR2 FQNEAQ. The chain's CDR3 is CASPPRRAASNQPQHF. In DNA form, the CDR3 reads TGTGCCAGCCCACCACGAAGGGCAGCGAGCAATCAGCCCCAGCATTTT. Full variable domain (outside the CDR3, taken from reference TRBV7-8 and TRBJ1-5): GAGVSQSPRYKVAKRGQDVALRCDPISGHVSLFWYQQALGQGPEFLTYFQNEAQLDKSGLPSDRFFAERPEGSVSTLKIQRTQQEDSAVYLCASPPRRAASNQPQHFGDGTRLSIL.

The chain combines TRBV7-9 with TRBJ1-4, with a tentative D call TRBD1 (6 bases). The germline gives CDR1 SEHNR, CDR2 FQNEAQ (reference sequence). Trimming took off 1 base at V and 5 bases at J, with 11 bases between the two ends. This CDR3 contains 15 residues. The CDR3 sequence: CASSLGTATNEKLFF. The CDR3 DNA follows: TGTGCCAGCAGCTTAGGGACAGCCACGAATGAAAAACTGTTTTTT. Looking up the rest from reference TRBV7-9 and TRBJ1-4 gives the full variable domain: DTGVSQNPRHKITKRGQNVTFRCDPISEHNRLYWYRQTLGQGPEFLTYFQNEAQLEKSRLLSDRFSAERPKGSFSTLEIQRTEQGDSAMYLCASSLGTATNEKLFFGSGTQLSVL.

This clone has only a few counts. The V gene is TRBV23-1, the J gene TRBJ1-2, with TRBD1 matching over 12 bases. TRBV23-1 is an ORF; its function is uncertain. The trim removed 5 bases at V and 3 bases at J, leaving 13 bases unmatched. The CDR3 contains 18 residues. Here the CDR3 reads CASSGTGGVARMDYGYTF. DNA of the CDR3: TGCGCCAGCAGTGGGACAGGGGGCGTCGCCCGAATGGACTATGGCTACACCTTC.

V is TRBV19 and J is TRBJ2-3, with no clear D. V dropped 6 bases and J dropped 8 bases, with 9 bases sitting between them. The CDR3 loop spans 11 amino acids. Germline CDR1 LNHDA, CDR2 SQIVND (reference sequence). The CDR3 coding sequence is TGTGCCAGTAGGGGCCTCGTTACGCAGTATTTT. Translating it yields CASRGLVTQYF.

The rearrangement joins TRBV6-5 to TRBJ2-1, with TRBD2 matching over 10 bases. Trimming removed 2 bases from V and 6 bases from J; junction bases left unmatched: 4. The length of the CDR3 is 15 residues. CDR1 is MNHEY and CDR2 is SVGAGI in the germline V gene. The CDR3 bases are TGTGCCAGCAGTTACGGTCTAGCGGGAGTCAATGAGCAGTTCTTC. It translates to CASSYGLAGVNEQFF.

On this clone: The junction does not match germline at one end; this may be a read error. The chain couples TRBV7-7 to TRBJ1-1; D may be TRBD1 (5 bases). The CDR3 totals 15 residues. Germline-derived CDR1 and CDR2 are SSHAT and FNYEAQ (reference sequence). The CDR3 DNA follows: TGTGCTAGCAGCTTAGGGCAGGGCGGGGACACTGAAGCTTTCTTT. It translates to CASSLGQGGDTEAFF.

The table lists this clone with a few counts. The chain uses TRBV2 and TRBJ2-3; tentatively, D is TRBD2 (6 bases). The CDR3 totals 15 residues. Germline V gene sequence: CDR1 SNHLY, CDR2 FYNNEI. Trimming shortened V by 6 bases and J by 0 bases, and 13 bases separated the two germline ends. For the CDR3, the DNA is TGTGCCAGCAGGGGGACTCTGGCGAGCACAGATACGCAGTATTTT. This encodes CASRGTLASTDTQYF.

This clone showed up just a few times. This sequence joins TRBV16 and TRBJ2-7, with D perhaps TRBD1 or TRBD2 (5 bases each). Trimming took off 3 bases at V and 4 bases at J, with 10 bases between the two ends. CDR3 length equals 13 residues. The germline V gene has CDR1 KGHSY and CDR2 FQNENV. The CDR3 DNA reads as TGTGCCAGCAGCCATTGGGACGGGTACGAGCAGTACTTC. Protein: CASSHWDGYEQYF.